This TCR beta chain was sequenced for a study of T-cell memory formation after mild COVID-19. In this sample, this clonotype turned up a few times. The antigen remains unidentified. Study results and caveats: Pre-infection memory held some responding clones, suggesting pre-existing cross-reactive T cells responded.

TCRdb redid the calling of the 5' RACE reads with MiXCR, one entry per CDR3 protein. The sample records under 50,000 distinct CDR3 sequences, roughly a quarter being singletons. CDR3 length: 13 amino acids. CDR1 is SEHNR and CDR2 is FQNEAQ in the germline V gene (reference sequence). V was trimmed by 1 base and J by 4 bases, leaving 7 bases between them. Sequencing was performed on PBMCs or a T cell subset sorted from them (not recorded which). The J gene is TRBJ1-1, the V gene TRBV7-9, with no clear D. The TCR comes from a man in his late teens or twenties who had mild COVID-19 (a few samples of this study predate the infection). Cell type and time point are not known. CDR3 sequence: CASSLGGITEAFF. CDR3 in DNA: TGTGCCAGCAGCTTAGGGGGTATCACTGAAGCTTTCTTT.